This passage covers 9 T cell receptor beta chains from one sample sequenced in a study of shared clonotypes between healthy human individuals. Some clones are missing from TCRdb's copy, which holds only in-frame ones; the method was immunoSEQ multiplex PCR. The data contain 850,000 to 1,100,000 clones, roughly 80% of them seen just once; the ten biggest clones take up roughly 0.9%. The sequenced material came from memory CD4+ T cells from PBMCs. The subset is: CD45RA-negative fraction. Receptor source: a man aged 18 to 30 in good health. Some clones in this sample may be carry-over from other donors' samples.

This clone was seen just once. This sequence joins TRBV30 and TRBJ2-3; 13 bases match TRBD2. CDR1 and CDR2 (germline): GTSNPN, SVGIG (reference sequence). V trimming: 1 base; J trimming: 10 bases; junction bases outside the gene matches: 11. The CDR3 has 16 residues. The chain's CDR3 is CAWSARTSGSRLAQYF. The CDR3 coding sequence is TGTGCCTGGAGTGCAAGGACTAGCGGGAGCCGCCTGGCGCAGTATTTT.

The rearrangement joins TRBV30 to TRBJ1-6; D call uncertain. This CDR3 has 15 residues. Germline CDR1 is GTSNPN and CDR2 is SVGIG (reference sequence). Trimming took off 4 bases at V and 6 bases at J, with 16 bases between the two ends. The CDR3, as DNA: TGTGCCTGGACATTTCAGGTCAGCCCTAATTCACCCCTCCACTTT. Translating gives CAWTFQVSPNSPLHF. Supplemented by reference TRBV30 and TRBJ1-6, the full variable domain reads SQTIHQWPATLVQPVGSPLSLECTVEGTSNPNLYWYRQAAGRGLQLLFYSVGIGQISSEVPQNLSASRPQDRQFILSSKKLLLSDSGFYLCAWTFQVSPNSPLHFGNGTRLTVT.

The V gene is TRBV30, the J gene TRBJ2-5; unclear D gene. Germline V lookup: CDR1 GTSNPN, CDR2 SVGIG (reference sequence). The V end lost 4 bases, the J end lost 9 bases, and 18 bases lay between the germline ends. CDR3 length: 13 amino acids. CDR3 coding DNA: TGTGCCTGGACGGTCGCCTATCAATTGGCCCAGTACTTC. It codes for CAWTVAYQLAQYF. Full variable domain (rest looked up from reference TRBV30 and TRBJ2-5): SQTIHQWPATLVQPVGSPLSLECTVEGTSNPNLYWYRQAAGRGLQLLFYSVGIGQISSEVPQNLSASRPQDRQFILSSKKLLLSDSGFYLCAWTVAYQLAQYFGPGTRLLVL.

The chain joins TRBV18 to TRBJ2-2; 8 positions match TRBD2. The junction had 5 bases not matched to a gene; V was cut back by 4 bases and J by 1 base. CDR1 and CDR2 from the germline V gene are KGHSH and LQKENI. The length of the CDR3 is 16 residues. CDR3 region: CASSLALAGNTGELFF. DNA of the CDR3: TGTGCCAGCTCACTCGCCCTAGCGGGGAACACCGGGGAGCTGTTTTTT.

The J gene is TRBJ2-7, the V gene TRBV14, with TRBD2 matching over 10 bases. J lost 2 bases, V lost 4 bases, and 2 bases had no gene match. The CDR3 has 14 amino acids. CDR1 and CDR2 from the germline V gene are SGHDN and FVKESK. The CDR3 DNA follows: TGTGCCAGCAGCCCTAGCGGGAGCACCTACGAGCAGTACTTC. This encodes CASSPSGSTYEQYF.

The V and J genes are TRBV28 and TRBJ1-2; no clear D. The V gene's germline CDR1 is MDHEN and CDR2 SYDVKM. V gave up 1 base and J gave up 8 bases, with 17 bases separating them. CDR3 length: 15 amino acids. CDR3 in amino acids: CASSLYPPIPLGYTF. In DNA, the CDR3 is TGTGCCAGCAGTTTATACCCCCCCATACCGCTAGGCTACACCTTC.

This clone was found a few times. J is TRBJ2-1 and V is TRBV29-1; 10 bases match TRBD1. Per germline, CDR1 SQVTM and CDR2 ANQGSEA. J lost 7 bases, V lost 7 bases, and 4 bases had no gene match. The CDR3 spans 12 residues. In DNA, the CDR3 is TGCAGCGAACAGGGACAGGGGAATGAGCAGTTCTTC. This translates into CSEQGQGNEQFF.

The chain is built from TRBV4-3 and TRBJ2-7, with TRBD2 matching 9 bases. J was trimmed by 2 bases and V by 1 base; bases with no gene match: 3. The CDR3 contains 15 residues. CDR1 is LGHNA, CDR2 YSLEER, per germline. The CDR3 reads CASSQGLAEAYEQYF. CDR3 DNA sequence: TGCGCCAGCAGCCAAGGACTAGCGGAGGCCTACGAGCAGTACTTC.

This chain uses TRBV27 with TRBJ2-7; 9 bases are a match to TRBD2. J gave up 2 bases and V 9 bases, and 20 bases lay outside the gene matches. Germline lookup yields CDR1 MNHEY and CDR2 SMNVEV (reference sequence). The CDR3 is made up of 18 amino acids. The CDR3 here is CASSLAGVGTKFPYEQYF. The CDR3 nucleotides are TGTGCCAGTTCCTTAGCGGGAGTGGGTACAAAATTTCCCTACGAGCAGTACTTC.